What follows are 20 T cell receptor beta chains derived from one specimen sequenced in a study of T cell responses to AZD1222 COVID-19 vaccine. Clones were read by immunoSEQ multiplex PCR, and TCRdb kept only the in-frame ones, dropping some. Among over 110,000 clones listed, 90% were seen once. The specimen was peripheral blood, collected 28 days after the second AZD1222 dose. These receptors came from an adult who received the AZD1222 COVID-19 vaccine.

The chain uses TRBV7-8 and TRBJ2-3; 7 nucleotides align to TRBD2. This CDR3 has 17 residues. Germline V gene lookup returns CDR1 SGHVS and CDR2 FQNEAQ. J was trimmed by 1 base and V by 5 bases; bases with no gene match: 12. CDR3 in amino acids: CASSTRLAPLGTDTQYF. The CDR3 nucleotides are TGTGCCAGCAGCACACGACTAGCCCCGTTAGGCACAGATACGCAGTATTTT.

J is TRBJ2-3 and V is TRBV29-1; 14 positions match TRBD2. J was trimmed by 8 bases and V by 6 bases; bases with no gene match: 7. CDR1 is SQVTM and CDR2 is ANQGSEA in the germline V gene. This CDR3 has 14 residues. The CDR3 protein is CSVRLAGGPSTQYF. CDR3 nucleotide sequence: TGCAGCGTGCGACTAGCGGGAGGGCCGAGTACGCAGTATTTT.

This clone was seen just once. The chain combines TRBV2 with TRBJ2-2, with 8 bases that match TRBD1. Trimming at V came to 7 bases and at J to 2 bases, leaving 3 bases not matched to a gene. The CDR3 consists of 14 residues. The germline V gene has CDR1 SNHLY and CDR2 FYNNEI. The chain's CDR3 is CASIGQGNTGELFF. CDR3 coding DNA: TGTGCCAGCATAGGACAGGGTAACACCGGGGAGCTGTTTTTT.

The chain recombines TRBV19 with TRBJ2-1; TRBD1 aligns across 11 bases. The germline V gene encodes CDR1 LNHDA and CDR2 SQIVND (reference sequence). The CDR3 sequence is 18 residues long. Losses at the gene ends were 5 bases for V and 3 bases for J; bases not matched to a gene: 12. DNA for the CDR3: TGTGCCAGTAGTGCGGGACAGGGGGGGCCGAGAGGCTACAATGAGCAGTTCTTC. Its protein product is CASSAGQGGPRGYNEQFF.

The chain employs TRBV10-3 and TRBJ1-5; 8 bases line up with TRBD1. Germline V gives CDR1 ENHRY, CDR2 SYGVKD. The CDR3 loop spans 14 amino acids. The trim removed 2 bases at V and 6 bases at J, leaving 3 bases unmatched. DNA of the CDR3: TGTGCCATCAGTGAGCAGGGGGCCTCTCAGCCCCAGCATTTT. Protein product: CAISEQGASQPQHF.

In nucleotides, the CDR3 is TGTGCCAGCAGAAGGGACAGAGACACTGAAGCTTTCTTT. Its protein product is CASRRDRDTEAFF. The J gene is TRBJ1-1, the V gene TRBV6-4; 7 nucleotides line up with TRBD1. The CDR3 consists of 13 residues. With 6 bases clipped from V and 3 bases from J, the junction kept 4 bases outside the gene matches. Germline V gives CDR1 MRHNA, CDR2 SNTAGT.

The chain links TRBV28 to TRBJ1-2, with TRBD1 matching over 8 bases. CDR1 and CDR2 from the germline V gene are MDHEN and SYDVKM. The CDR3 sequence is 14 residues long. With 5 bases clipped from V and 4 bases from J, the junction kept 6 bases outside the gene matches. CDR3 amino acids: CASSPQGAPYGYTF. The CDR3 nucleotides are TGTGCCAGCAGTCCTCAGGGGGCCCCCTATGGCTACACCTTC.

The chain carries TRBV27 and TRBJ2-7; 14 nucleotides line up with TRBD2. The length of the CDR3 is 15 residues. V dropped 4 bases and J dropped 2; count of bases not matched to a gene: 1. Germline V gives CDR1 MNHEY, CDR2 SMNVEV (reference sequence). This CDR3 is CASSSGLAGAYEQYF. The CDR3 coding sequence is TGTGCCAGCAGTTCGGGACTAGCGGGAGCCTACGAGCAGTACTTC.

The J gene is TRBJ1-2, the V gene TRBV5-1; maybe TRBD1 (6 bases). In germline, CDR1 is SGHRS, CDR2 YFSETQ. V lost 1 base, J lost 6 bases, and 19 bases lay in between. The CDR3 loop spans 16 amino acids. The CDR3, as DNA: TGCGCCAGCAGCTTGTTAACGCTGACAGGTACCGATGGCTACACCTTC. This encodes CASSLLTLTGTDGYTF.

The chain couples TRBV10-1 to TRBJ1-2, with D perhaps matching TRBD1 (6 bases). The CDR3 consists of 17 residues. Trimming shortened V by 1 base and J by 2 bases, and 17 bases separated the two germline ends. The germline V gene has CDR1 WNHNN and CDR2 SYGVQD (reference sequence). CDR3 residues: CASSEFARDTPNYGYTF. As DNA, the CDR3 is TGCGCCAGCAGTGAGTTCGCCCGGGACACCCCAAACTATGGCTACACCTTC.

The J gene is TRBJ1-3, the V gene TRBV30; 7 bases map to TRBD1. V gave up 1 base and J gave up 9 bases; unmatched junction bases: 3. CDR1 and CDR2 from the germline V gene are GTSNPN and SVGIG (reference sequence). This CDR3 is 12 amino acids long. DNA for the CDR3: TGTGCCTGGAGTGGACAGGGAGGCACCATATATTTT. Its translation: CAWSGQGGTIYF.

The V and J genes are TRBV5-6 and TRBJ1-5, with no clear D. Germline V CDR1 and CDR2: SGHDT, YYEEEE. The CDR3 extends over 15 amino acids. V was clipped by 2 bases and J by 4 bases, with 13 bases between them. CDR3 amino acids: CASSFRGVGNQPQHF. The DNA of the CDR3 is TGTGCCAGCAGCTTTCGGGGAGTAGGGAATCAGCCCCAGCATTTT.

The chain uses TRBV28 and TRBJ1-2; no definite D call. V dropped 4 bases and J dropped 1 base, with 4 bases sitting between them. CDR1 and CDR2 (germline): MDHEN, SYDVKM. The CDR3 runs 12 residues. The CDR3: CASSYLNYGYTF. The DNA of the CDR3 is TGTGCCAGCAGTTACCTTAACTATGGCTACACCTTC.

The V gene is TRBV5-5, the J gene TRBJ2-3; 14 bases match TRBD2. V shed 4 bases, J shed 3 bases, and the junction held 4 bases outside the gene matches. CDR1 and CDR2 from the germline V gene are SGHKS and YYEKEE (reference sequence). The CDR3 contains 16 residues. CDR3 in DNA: TGTGCCAGCAGCCCCGGGACTAGCGGGAGAACAGATACGCAGTATTTT. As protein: CASSPGTSGRTDTQYF.

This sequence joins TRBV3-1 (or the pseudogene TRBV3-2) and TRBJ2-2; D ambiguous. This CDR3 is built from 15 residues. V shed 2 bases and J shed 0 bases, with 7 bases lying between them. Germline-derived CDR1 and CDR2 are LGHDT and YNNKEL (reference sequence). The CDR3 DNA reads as TGTGCCAGCAGCCAATATGGCGCGAACACCGGGGAGCTGTTTTTT. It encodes CASSQYGANTGELFF.

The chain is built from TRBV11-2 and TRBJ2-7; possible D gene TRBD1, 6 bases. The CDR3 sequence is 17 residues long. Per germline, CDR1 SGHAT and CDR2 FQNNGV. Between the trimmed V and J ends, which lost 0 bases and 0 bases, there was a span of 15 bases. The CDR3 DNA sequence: TGTGCCAGCAGCTTAGACCCCCGACAGGCCCTCTCCTACGAGCAGTACTTC. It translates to CASSLDPRQALSYEQYF.

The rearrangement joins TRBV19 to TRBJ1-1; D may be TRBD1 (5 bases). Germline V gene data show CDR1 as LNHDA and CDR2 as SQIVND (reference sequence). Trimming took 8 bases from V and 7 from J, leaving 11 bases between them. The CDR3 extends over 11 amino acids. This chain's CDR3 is CASRRAGEAFF. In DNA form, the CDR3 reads TGTGCCAGTCGCAGGGCCGGTGAAGCTTTCTTT.

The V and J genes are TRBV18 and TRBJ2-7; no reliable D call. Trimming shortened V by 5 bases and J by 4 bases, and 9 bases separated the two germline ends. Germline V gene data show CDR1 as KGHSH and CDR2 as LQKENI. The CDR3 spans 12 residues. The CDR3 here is CASSSDRYEQYV. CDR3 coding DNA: TGTGCCAGCTCATCCGACCGGTACGAGCAGTACGTC.

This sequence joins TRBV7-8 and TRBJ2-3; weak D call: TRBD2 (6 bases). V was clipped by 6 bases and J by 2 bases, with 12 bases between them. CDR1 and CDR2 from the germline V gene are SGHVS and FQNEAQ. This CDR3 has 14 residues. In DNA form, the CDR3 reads TGTGCCAGCAGGCACGGGAGATCCACAGATACGCAGTATTTT. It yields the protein CASRHGRSTDTQYF.

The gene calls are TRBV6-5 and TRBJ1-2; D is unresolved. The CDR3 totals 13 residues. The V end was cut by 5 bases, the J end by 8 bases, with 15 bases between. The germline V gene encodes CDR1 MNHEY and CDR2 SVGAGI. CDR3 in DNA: TGTGCCAGCAGTCCAAGGAGGGCGGAAGGCTACACCTTC. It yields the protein CASSPRRAEGYTF.